Listed here is a single T cell receptor beta chain. Per the study methods: Reference gene primer amplification gave estimated nucleated cell counts. Sequenced by immunoSEQ multiplex PCR; TCRdb stores in-frame clones only, minus some. That table supplies the V and J calls and clone size; D and trimming were determined from the DNA. The top ten clones hold around a tenth of a sample with over 200,000 clones, about 89% of them seen once. The data were obtained in a study of blood T cell repertoires in COVID-19. Study background: Specimens from acute and convalescent COVID-19 originated in the United States, Italy and Spain. From T cells, B-cell-depleted T cells, or PBMCs came the material, which was cDNA or gDNA.

CDR3 length equals 15 residues. V lost 1 base, J lost 8 bases, and 13 bases lay in between. CDR1 is SGHDT, CDR2 YYEEEE, per germline. Sequenced input: peripheral blood. The TCR originated in a man aged 35-49 years who had recovered from COVID-19. This chain connects TRBV5-6 to TRBJ1-6, with D possibly TRBD1 on 5 matching bases. CDR3 residues: CASSLTGSGDSPLHF. CDR3 in DNA: TGTGCCAGCAGCTTGACAGGCTCGGGTGATTCACCCCTCCACTTT.